These T cell receptor beta chains were read from a single sample in a study of cytomegalovirus exposure and HLA in healthy donors. Libraries were prepared by immunoSEQ multiplex PCR; TCRdb keeps only in-frame clonotypes and omits some of them. The sample has approximately 100,000 clones, just under 70% seen once; the top ten hold about 5.5%. Sequenced input: PBMCs. Receptors were obtained from a woman in her seventies in good health and CMV-seropositive. The CDR3 runs from the conserved cysteine through the conserved F or W. Clone size, where shown, is once, few, many, or a class for clones that have expanded.

>few|TRBJ1-2|TRBV6-1
CASSGGQGMNYGYTF
>few|TRBJ1-1|TRBV5-1
CASSQQGADEAFF
>NA|TRBJ1-5|TRBV6-4
CASSGGTGGNQPQHF
>NA|TRBJ2-7|TRBV19
CASSSTSGSSYEQYF
>NA|TRBJ1-3|TRBV11-2
CASSLGSGSGNTIYF
>NA|TRBJ1-2|TRBV4-2
CASSQEQGALGYTF
>NA|TRBJ1-1|TRBV7-2
CASSVSQAREAFF
>NA|TRBJ2-7|TRBV2
CASSQVEQYF
>once|TRBJ2-7|TRBV2
CASRSWTGRGEQYF
>NA|TRBJ1-1|TRBV7-9
CASSLGSMNTEAFF
>NA|TRBJ1-1|TRBV10-3
CAISVDTEAFF
>NA|TRBJ2-5|TRBV7-9
CASSPSLGRRQETQYF
>NA|TRBJ2-5|TRBV25-1
CASSEASGGKETQYF
>once|TRBJ2-7|TRBV7-9
CASSMPGTGIYEQYF
>NA|TRBJ1-2|TRBV10-3
CAISVQGLAGSDGYTF
>NA|TRBJ1-2|TRBV6-1
CASSEGGSVFGYGYTF